This T cell receptor beta chain was captured in a study of tumor-infiltrating lymphocytes in primary liver carcinoma (dated 2017 in TCRdb). With respect to the entire study: Hepatocellular carcinoma (four) or combined HCC and intrahepatic cholangiocarcinoma (one) was present in the five patients, who were three men and two women aged 30 to 69 years. The five patients had tumors of stage T1-T3 N0M0, with maximum diameters ranging from roughly 4.2 to 10 cm. Roughly 3.5 to 7.5 million productive TCRbeta reads were obtained per sample, and no significant difference in read depth was found between tissue types. For each liver tumor, the study sampled five regions along with adjacent normal tissue and blood, and applied TCRbeta repertoire sequencing, expression microarrays and whole-exome sequencing. TCRbeta repertoire sequencing covered about 35 specimens from 5 patients: 25 or so tumor regions, 5 adjacent noncancerous liver tissues and 5 peripheral blood samples. To link TCRbeta repertoire diversity with the local molecular phenotype, the roughly 23 tumor region samples were profiled using Agilent mRNA microarrays. High reproducibility was observed for the technical replicate repertoires, with mean shared-clone rates around 0.9 and correlation coefficients above 0.95. Beyond this particular receptor, the publication reports: Bulk unsorted samples precluded comparing CD4+ and CD8+ T cell repertoires. The top 250 clones made up a significantly larger repertoire fraction in tumors than in blood (p = 0.039). Just about 8-24% of top clones turned up in all five regions of a tumor, which suggests spatial heterogeneity among tumor-infiltrating T cells. Repertoire overlap was found to be higher between tumor regions (mean approximately 36%) than between tumor-adjacent (roughly 17%) or tumor-blood (14%) pairs, consistent with antigen-driven expansion. With just a few patients in the study, the authors point out that the findings should be validated in a larger study. Because sequencing covered only the TCR beta chain and unpaired alpha chains were not captured, true repertoire diversity is likely underestimated.

Using a constant-region primer and ProtoScript II reverse transcriptase, TCRbeta-specific cDNA was reverse-transcribed from approximately 0.5 ug total RNA. The TCRbeta libraries were prepared through three rounds of nested multiplex PCR following a slightly modified ARM-PCR procedure. The first two PCR rounds used multiplex TRBV1-TRBV30 forward primers with a Cbeta reverse primer, each for about 10 cycles. A final 25-cycle PCR with Deep VentR polymerase added sample barcodes and Illumina adapters. Before sequencing, amplicons of 200-500 bp were gel-purified using a QIAquick gel extraction kit. An Illumina HiSeq 2500 was used to sequence the TCRbeta amplicons with 250-bp paired-end reads. The source study handled its data this way. Trimmomatic v0.33 was used to quality-trim the reads, and FLASH v1.2.11 was used to merge paired reads so that full CDR3 sequences could be recovered. V, D and J germline segments were assigned to the rearranged TCRbeta sequences using MiGEC v1.2.1b. Clonotype statistics and Shannon-Wiener diversity indices were computed with VDJtools v1.0.0. To reduce sampling bias, subsequent analyses other than the diversity analysis used only the 250 most abundant clonotypes in each sample. The raw public reads went through TCRdb reprocessing: fastp at Q25, MiXCR clone calling, in-frame beta chains kept. Records with the same CDR3 protein are collapsed into one entry carrying the most frequent genes and DNA. The V and J calls, along with clone size, are taken from TCRdb and not from the paper's own processing. The sample records about 210,000 distinct CDR3 sequences, roughly 80% of which are singletons. 15% to 20% of the sample comes from the top ten.

Of note for this clonotype: The target of this receptor is not known. No qualities accompany the bases; no much larger clone lies one base away.

For CDR1 and CDR2, the germline V gene lists MGHRA and YSYEKL. The CDR3 runs 14 amino acids, cysteine and phenylalanine included. Here the CDR3 DNA is all that survives: 42 bases in frame from base 1. Without any cell sorting, total RNA and DNA were extracted together from about 20-30 mg of bulk tissue using the AllPrep DNA/RNA mini kit. Between late 2015 and March 2016, a few patients in China with histopathologically diagnosed primary liver carcinoma had surgical resection. At the time of sampling, the patients were treatment-naive and had chronic HBV infection. Each tumor was sampled at five spatially separated regions: the tumor centre plus the superior, inferior, left-lateral and right-lateral poles. Histology showed that every tumor sample contained more than 85% viable tumor cells. Each fresh piece of tumor and adjacent tissue was cut in two, with one half stored in RNAlater at -80 degrees C and the other half sent for histology.

The chain is encoded by TRBV4-1 joined to TRBJ2-7; TRBD2 is possibly the D segment (7 matching bases). Sequencing used tumor tissue from primary liver carcinoma. This clonotype originated in a man in his forties with primary liver carcinoma and hepatitis B virus infection. The CDR3 region has the sequence CTTSKGEGNYEQYF. The nucleotides are TGCACCACTTCGAAGGGGGAGGGAAACTACGAGCAGTACTTC.